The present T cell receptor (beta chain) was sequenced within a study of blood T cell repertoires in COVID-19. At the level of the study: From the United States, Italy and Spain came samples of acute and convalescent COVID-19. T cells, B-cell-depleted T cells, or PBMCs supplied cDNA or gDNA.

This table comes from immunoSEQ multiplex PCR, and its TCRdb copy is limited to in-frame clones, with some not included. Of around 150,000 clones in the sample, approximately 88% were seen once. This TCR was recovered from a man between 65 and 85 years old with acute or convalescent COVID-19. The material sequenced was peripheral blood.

CDR3 amino acids: CASSLGGLAGGYEQFF. As DNA, the CDR3 is TGTGCCAGCAGCTTAGGGGGACTAGCGGGAGGCTATGAGCAGTTCTTC. The V and J genes are TRBV7-2 and TRBJ2-1, with 15 bases lining up with TRBD2. V was pared by 1 base and J by 8 bases, with 3 bases of the junction left unmatched. The CDR3 runs to 16 residues. The germline V gene encodes CDR1 SGHTA and CDR2 FQGNSA. Full variable domain (rest looked up from reference TRBV7-2 and TRBJ2-1): GAGVSQSPSNKVTEKGKDVELRCDPISGHTALYWYRQSLGQGLEFLIYFQGNSAPDKSGLPSDRFSAERTGGSVSTLTIQRTQQEDSAVYLCASSLGGLAGGYEQFFGPGTRLTVL.